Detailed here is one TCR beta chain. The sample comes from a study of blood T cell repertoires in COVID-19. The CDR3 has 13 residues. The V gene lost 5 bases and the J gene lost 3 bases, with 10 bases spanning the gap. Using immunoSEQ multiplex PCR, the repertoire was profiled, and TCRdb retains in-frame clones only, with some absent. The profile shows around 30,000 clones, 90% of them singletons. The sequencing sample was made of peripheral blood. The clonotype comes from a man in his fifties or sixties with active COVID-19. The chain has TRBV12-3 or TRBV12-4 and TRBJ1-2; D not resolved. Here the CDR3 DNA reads TGTGCCAGCAGTCTTACACCCTACTATGGCTACACCTTC. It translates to CASSLTPYYGYTF.